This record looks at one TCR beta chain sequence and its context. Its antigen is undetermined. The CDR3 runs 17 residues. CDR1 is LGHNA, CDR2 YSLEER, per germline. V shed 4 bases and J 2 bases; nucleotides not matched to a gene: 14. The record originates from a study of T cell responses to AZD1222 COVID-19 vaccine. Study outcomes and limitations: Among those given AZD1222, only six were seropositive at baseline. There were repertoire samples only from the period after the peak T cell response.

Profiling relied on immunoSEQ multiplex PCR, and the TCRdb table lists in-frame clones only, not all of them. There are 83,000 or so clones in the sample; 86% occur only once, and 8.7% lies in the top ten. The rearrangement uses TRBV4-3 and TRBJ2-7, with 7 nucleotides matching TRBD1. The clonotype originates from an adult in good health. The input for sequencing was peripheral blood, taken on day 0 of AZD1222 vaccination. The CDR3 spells CASSPSSLAGGTYEQYF. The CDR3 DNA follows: TGCGCCAGCAGCCCGAGCTCCCTGGCAGGGGGAACCTACGAGCAGTACTTC.